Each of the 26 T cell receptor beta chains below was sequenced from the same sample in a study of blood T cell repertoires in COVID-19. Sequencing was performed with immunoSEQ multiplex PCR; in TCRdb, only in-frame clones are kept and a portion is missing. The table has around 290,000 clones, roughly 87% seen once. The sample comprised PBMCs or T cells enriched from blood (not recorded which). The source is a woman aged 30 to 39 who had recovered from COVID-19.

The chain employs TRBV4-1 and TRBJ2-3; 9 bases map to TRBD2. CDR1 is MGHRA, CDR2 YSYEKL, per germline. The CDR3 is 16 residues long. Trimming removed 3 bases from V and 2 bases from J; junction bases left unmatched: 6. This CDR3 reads CASSQFAGGATDTQYF. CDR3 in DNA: TGCGCCAGCAGCCAGTTCGCGGGGGGGGCCACAGATACGCAGTATTTT.

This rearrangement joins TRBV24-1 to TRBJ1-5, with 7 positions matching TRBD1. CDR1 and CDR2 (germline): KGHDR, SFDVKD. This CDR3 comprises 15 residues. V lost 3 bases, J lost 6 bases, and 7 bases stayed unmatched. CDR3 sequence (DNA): TGTGCCACCAGTGATATAGACAGGGCGGGTCAGCCCCAGCATTTT. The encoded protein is CATSDIDRAGQPQHF.

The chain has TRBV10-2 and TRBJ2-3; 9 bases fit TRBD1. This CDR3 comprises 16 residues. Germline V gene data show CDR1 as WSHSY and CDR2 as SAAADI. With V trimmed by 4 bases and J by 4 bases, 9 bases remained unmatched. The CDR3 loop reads CASSGLYRGLADTQYF. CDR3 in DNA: TGCGCCAGCAGTGGGTTGTACAGGGGGCTGGCAGATACGCAGTATTTT.

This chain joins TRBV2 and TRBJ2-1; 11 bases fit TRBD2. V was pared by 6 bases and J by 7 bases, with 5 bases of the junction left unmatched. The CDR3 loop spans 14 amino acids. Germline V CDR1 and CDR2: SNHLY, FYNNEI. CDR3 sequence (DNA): TGTGCCAGCAGCGCACTAGCGGGGGAGAATGAGCAGTTCTTC. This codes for CASSALAGENEQFF.

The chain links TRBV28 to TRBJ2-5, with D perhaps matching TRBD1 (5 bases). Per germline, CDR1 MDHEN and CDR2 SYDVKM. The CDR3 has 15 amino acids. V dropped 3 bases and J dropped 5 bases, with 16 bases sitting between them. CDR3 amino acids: CASSLSRALAETQYF. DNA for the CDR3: TGTGCCAGCAGTTTGAGCAGGGCCTTGGCGGAGACCCAGTACTTC.

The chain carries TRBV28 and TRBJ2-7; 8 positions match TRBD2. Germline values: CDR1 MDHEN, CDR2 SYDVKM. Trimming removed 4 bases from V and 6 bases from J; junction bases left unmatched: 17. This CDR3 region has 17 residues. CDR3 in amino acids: CASSSPRREGRLREQYF. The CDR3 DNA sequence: TGTGCCAGCAGTTCGCCCCGCCGGGAGGGCCGTTTGCGCGAGCAGTACTTC.

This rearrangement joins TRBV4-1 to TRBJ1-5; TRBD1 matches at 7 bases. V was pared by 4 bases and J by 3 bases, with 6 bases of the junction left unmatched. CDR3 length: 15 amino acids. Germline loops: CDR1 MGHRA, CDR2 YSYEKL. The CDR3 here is CASSPTTGSNQPQHF. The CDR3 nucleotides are TGCGCCAGCAGCCCGACGACAGGGTCCAATCAGCCCCAGCATTTT.

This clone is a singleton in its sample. CDR3 residues: CAWSVSGPLNYEQYF. Written as DNA, the CDR3 is TGTGCCTGGAGTGTAAGCGGCCCCCTCAACTACGAGCAGTACTTC. This chain links TRBV30 with TRBJ2-7; D might be TRBD2 (5 bases). CDR1 GTSNPN and CDR2 SVGIG come from the germline V gene (reference sequence). The CDR3 has 15 residues. Trimming removed 0 bases from V and 3 bases from J, with 15 bases in between.

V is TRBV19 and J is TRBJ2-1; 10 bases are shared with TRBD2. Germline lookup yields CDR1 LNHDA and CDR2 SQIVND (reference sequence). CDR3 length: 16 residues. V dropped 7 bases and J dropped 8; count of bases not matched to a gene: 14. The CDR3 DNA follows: TGTGCCAGTACCTCCAGGGCTAGCGGGAGAGGAGATGAGCAGTTCTTC. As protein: CASTSRASGRGDEQFF.

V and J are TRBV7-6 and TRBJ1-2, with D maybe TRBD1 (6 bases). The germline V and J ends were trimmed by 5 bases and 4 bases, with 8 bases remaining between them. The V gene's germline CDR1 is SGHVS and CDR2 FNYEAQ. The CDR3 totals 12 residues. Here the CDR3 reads CASSPGVYGYTF. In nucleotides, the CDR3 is TGTGCCAGCAGCCCAGGGGTCTATGGCTACACCTTC.

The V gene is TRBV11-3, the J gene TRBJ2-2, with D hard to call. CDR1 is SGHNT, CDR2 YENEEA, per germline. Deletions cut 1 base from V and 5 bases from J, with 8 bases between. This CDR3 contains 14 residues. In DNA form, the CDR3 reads TGTGCCAGCAGCTTAGCTGTCGTTACCGGGGAGCTGTTTTTT. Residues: CASSLAVVTGELFF. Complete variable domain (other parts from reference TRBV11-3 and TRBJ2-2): EAGVVQSPRYKIIEKKQPVAFWCNPISGHNTLYWYLQNLGQGPELLIRYENEEAVDDSQLPKDRFSAERLKGVDSTLKIQPAELGDSAVYLCASSLAVVTGELFFGEGSRLTVL.

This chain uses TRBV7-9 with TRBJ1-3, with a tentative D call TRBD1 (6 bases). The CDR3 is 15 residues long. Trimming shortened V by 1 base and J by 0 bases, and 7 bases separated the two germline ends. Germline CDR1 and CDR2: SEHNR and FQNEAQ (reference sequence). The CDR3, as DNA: TGTGCCAGCAGCTTAGGGGACAACTCTGGAAACACCATATATTTT. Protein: CASSLGDNSGNTIYF.

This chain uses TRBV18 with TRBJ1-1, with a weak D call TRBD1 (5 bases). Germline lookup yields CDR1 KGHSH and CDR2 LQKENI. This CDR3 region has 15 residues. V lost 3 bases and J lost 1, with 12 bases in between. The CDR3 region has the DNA TGTGCCAGCTCACCTCAGCGGGGCTCGAACACTGAAGCTTTCTTT. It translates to CASSPQRGSNTEAFF.

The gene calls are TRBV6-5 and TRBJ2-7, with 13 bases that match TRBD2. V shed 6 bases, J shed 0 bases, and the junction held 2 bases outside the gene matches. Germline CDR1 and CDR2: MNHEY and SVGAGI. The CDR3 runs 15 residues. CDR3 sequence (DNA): TGTGCCAGCAGCTGGACTAGCGGGAGCTCCTACGAGCAGTACTTC. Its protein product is CASSWTSGSSYEQYF.

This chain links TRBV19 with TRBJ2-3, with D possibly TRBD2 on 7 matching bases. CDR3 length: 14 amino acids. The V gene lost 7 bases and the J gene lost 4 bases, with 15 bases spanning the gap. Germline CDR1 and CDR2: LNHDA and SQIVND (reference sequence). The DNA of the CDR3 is TGTGCCAGTACCACAGGGAGGGGGTCAGATACGCAGTATTTT. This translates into CASTTGRGSDTQYF.

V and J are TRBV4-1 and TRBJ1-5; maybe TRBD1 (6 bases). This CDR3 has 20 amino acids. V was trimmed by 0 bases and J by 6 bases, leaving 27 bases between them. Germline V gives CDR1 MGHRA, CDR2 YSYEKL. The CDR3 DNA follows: TGCGCCAGCAGCCAAGAGATAGGCAGGGGACCCGAAGCCTCAGGTCAGCCCCAGCATTTT. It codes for CASSQEIGRGPEASGQPQHF.

This CDR3 is CAWSGQGEQYF. CDR3 sequence (DNA): TGTGCCTGGAGTGGACAGGGTGAGCAGTACTTC. V usage is TRBV30 and J usage is TRBJ2-7, with 7 bases fitting TRBD1. The junction had 1 base not matched to a gene; V was cut back by 1 base and J by 7 bases. This CDR3 region has 11 residues. Germline CDR1 GTSNPN, CDR2 SVGIG (reference sequence).

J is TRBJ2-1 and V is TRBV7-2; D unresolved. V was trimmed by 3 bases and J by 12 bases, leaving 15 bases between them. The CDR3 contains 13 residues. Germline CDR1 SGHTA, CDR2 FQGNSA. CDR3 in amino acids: CASSFDWILGQFF. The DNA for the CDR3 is TGTGCCAGCAGCTTCGACTGGATTTTGGGGCAGTTCTTC. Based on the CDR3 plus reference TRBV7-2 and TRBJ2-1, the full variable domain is GAGVSQSPSNKVTEKGKDVELRCDPISGHTALYWYRQSLGQGLEFLIYFQGNSAPDKSGLPSDRFSAERTGGSVSTLTIQRTQQEDSAVYLCASSFDWILGQFFGPGTRLTVL.

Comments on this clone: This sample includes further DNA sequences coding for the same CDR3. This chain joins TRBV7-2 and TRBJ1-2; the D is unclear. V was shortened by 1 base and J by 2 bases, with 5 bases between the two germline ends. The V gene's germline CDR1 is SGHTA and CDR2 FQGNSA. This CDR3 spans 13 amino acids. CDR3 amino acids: CASSLGQNYGYTF. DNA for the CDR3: TGTGCCAGCAGCTTAGGCCAGAACTATGGCTACACCTTC.

The CDR3 sequence is CASSLETSGRDEQFF. The CDR3 bases are TGCGCCAGCAGCTTGGAGACTAGCGGGAGGGATGAGCAGTTCTTC. The chain is built from TRBV5-1 and TRBJ2-1; 14 bases agree with TRBD2. Germline-derived CDR1 and CDR2 are SGHRS and YFSETQ. The V and J ends lost 0 bases and 8 bases, in that order; junction bases with no gene match: 1. CDR3 length equals 15 residues.

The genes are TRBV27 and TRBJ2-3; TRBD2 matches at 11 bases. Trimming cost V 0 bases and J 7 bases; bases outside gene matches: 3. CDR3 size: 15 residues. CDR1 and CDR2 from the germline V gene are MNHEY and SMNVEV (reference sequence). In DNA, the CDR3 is TGTGCCAGCAGTTTATCCACTAGCGGGAGACATACGCAGTATTTT. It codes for CASSLSTSGRHTQYF.

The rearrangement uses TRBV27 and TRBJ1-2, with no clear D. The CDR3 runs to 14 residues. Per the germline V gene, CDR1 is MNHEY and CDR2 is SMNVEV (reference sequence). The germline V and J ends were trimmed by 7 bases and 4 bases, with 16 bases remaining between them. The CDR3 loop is CASKRIGVPYGYTF. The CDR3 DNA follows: TGTGCCAGCAAACGTATCGGGGTCCCCTATGGCTACACCTTC.

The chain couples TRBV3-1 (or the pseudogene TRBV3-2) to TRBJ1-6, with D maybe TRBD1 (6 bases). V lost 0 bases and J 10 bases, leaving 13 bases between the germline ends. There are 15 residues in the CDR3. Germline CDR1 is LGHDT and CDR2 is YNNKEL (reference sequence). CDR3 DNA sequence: TGTGCCAGCAGCCAAGATCCAGGGGTTGGGTCACCCCTCCACTTT. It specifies CASSQDPGVGSPLHF.

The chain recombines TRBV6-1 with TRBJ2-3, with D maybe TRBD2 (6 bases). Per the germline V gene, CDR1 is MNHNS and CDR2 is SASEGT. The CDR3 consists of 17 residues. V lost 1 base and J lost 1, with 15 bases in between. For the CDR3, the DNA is TGTGCCAGCAGTGAAGAGTTACTAGCCATAGGCACAGATACGCAGTATTTT. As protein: CASSEELLAIGTDTQYF.

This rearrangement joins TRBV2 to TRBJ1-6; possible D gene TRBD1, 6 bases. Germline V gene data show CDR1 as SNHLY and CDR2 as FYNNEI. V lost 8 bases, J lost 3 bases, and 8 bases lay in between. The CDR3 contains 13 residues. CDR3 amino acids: CASHRVYNSPLHF. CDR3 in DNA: TGTGCCAGCCACAGGGTCTATAATTCACCCCTCCACTTT.

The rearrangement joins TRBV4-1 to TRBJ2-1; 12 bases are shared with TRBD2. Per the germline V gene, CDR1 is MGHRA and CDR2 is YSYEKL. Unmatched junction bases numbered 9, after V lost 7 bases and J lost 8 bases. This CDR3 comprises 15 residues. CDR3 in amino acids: CASNPTSGRTDEQFF. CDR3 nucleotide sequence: TGCGCCAGCAACCCGACTAGCGGGAGAACCGATGAGCAGTTCTTC.